The 30 T cell receptor beta chains reported below all come from one sample, sequenced in a study of T cell responses to AZD1222 COVID-19 vaccine. The protocol was immunoSEQ multiplex PCR, while the TCRdb copy is restricted to in-frame clones and leaves out a portion. Found here are around 70,000 clones, approximately 90% of them singletons; the top ten hold around 1.3%. The sequenced sample was peripheral blood, obtained 28 days after the second AZD1222 dose. All receptors come from an adult who received the AZD1222 COVID-19 vaccine.

The genes are TRBV28 and TRBJ2-1; D might be TRBD1 (7 bases). The V and J ends lost 2 bases and 5 bases respectively, with 10 bases between them. Germline V gives CDR1 MDHEN, CDR2 SYDVKM. This CDR3 has 14 amino acids. The CDR3 region has the DNA TGTGCCAGCAGTTTAGCGGGACAGAACAATGAGCAGTTCTTC. Amino acid sequence: CASSLAGQNNEQFF.

The chain joins TRBV6-5 to TRBJ1-5; D not resolved. CDR3 length: 14 residues. The germline CDR1 and CDR2 sequences are MNHEY and SVGAGI. Trimming left V 2 bases short and J 6 bases short, with 11 bases between. The CDR3 is CASSYVNRGQPQHF. The DNA for the CDR3 is TGTGCCAGCAGTTACGTGAATAGAGGTCAGCCCCAGCATTTT.

The chain carries TRBV6-2 or TRBV6-3 and TRBJ1-1; weak D call: TRBD1 (5 bases). Per germline, CDR1 MNHEY and CDR2 SVGEGT. Trimming removed 4 bases at V and 2 bases at J, with 14 bases between. This CDR3 comprises 15 residues. This CDR3 reads CASSFTRDGNTEAFF. DNA of the CDR3: TGTGCCAGCAGTTTTACCCGGGACGGAAACACTGAAGCTTTCTTT.

J is TRBJ1-2 and V is TRBV12-3 or TRBV12-4, with D unresolved. The CDR3 runs 11 residues. The V gene lost 6 bases and the J gene lost 5 bases, with 7 bases spanning the gap. This CDR3 is CASRGSYGYTF. CDR3 DNA sequence: TGTGCCAGCAGGGGGAGTTATGGCTACACCTTC.

The J gene is TRBJ1-1, the V gene TRBV24-1; D is unclear. CDR3 length equals 14 residues. Looked up from germline, CDR1 is KGHDR and CDR2 is SFDVKD. The V gene lost 7 bases and the J gene lost 0 bases, with 11 bases spanning the gap. CDR3 sequence (DNA): TGTGCCACCAGCGGTGACATGATGAACACTGAAGCTTTCTTT. Translated, it gives CATSGDMMNTEAFF.

The table lists this clone with a count of one. V usage is TRBV19 and J usage is TRBJ1-5; TRBD1 aligns across 7 bases. From germline, CDR1 is LNHDA and CDR2 SQIVND (reference sequence). With 3 bases clipped from V and 7 bases from J, the junction kept 3 bases outside the gene matches. CDR3 length: 13 residues. CDR3 in amino acids: CASSIRGSQPQHF. The CDR3 bases are TGTGCCAGTAGTATCAGGGGGTCCCAGCCCCAGCATTTT.

In nucleotides, the CDR3 is TGTGCCAGCAGCAGTGAGGGGGCTCTTAACTATGGCTACACCTTC. Its translation is CASSSEGALNYGYTF. The V gene is TRBV21-1, the J gene TRBJ1-2; TRBD1, the table's D call, was not compared with the DNA. TRBV21-1 is an annotated pseudogene. The CDR3 is made up of 15 amino acids.

The rearrangement joins TRBV7-9 to TRBJ2-2; D remains unclear. V dropped 2 bases and J dropped 1 base, with 8 bases sitting between them. The V gene's germline CDR1 is SEHNR and CDR2 FQNEAQ (reference sequence). The CDR3 covers 15 residues. This CDR3 reads CASSLRRLNTGELFF. Written as DNA, the CDR3 is TGTGCCAGCAGCTTACGGCGGCTGAACACCGGGGAGCTGTTTTTT.

The chain uses TRBV5-1 and TRBJ2-3; perhaps TRBD2 as D (5 bases). This CDR3 is built from 15 residues. Germline CDR1 is SGHRS and CDR2 is YFSETQ. Trimming removed 0 bases at V and 3 bases at J, with 11 bases between. Written as DNA, the CDR3 is TGCGCCAGCAGCTTGGACGGGATTAAGACAGATACGCAGTATTTT. Translating gives CASSLDGIKTDTQYF.

This sequence joins TRBV5-1 and TRBJ2-1, with a weak D call TRBD1 (6 bases). There are 15 residues in the CDR3. Trimming took off 5 bases at V and 9 bases at J, with 21 bases between the two ends. Germline CDR1 is SGHRS and CDR2 is YFSETQ. The CDR3: CASRHRDTEISEQFF. CDR3 in DNA: TGCGCCAGCAGACACCGGGACACCGAAATAAGTGAGCAGTTCTTC.

The gene calls are TRBV19 and TRBJ2-2, with 8 bases matching TRBD1. Germline lookup yields CDR1 LNHDA and CDR2 SQIVND (reference sequence). The CDR3 runs 14 residues. J gave up 4 bases and V 8 bases, and 6 bases lay outside the gene matches. CDR3 in DNA: TGTGCCAGTCGGGACAGGTCGTTCACCGGGGAGCTGTTTTTT. Protein sequence: CASRDRSFTGELFF.

The chain recombines TRBV19 with TRBJ1-4, with D hard to call. Germline lookup yields CDR1 LNHDA and CDR2 SQIVND (reference sequence). V dropped 7 bases and J dropped 7 bases, with 13 bases sitting between them. This CDR3 contains 13 residues. CDR3 coding DNA: TGTGCCAGTACGGACCAGAGAGGTGAAAAACTGTTTTTT. Amino acid sequence: CASTDQRGEKLFF.

V and J are TRBV7-6 and TRBJ2-1; D is possibly TRBD2 (5 bases). The CDR3 is 15 residues long. The germline CDR1 and CDR2 sequences are SGHVS and FNYEAQ. Deletions cut 2 bases from V and 3 bases from J, with 11 bases between. In DNA, the CDR3 is TGTGCCAGCAGCTTAACCGGGAATCTCTACAATGAGCAGTTCTTC. Encoded protein: CASSLTGNLYNEQFF.

The genes are TRBV6-2 or TRBV6-3 and TRBJ1-2; TRBD1 might be the D (6 bases). CDR1 and CDR2 from the germline V gene are MNHEY and SVGEGT. The CDR3 spans 14 residues. The V gene lost 3 bases and the J gene lost 4 bases, with 12 bases spanning the gap. The DNA for the CDR3 is TGTGCCAGCAGTTATGGCACAGGGATCTATGGCTACACCTTC. Residues: CASSYGTGIYGYTF.

The chain joins TRBV12-5 to TRBJ2-5, with D hard to call. CDR3 length: 14 residues. Trimming cost V 6 bases and J 4 bases, with 15 bases left between them. Looked up from germline, CDR1 is LGHNT and CDR2 is FRNRAP. CDR3 coding DNA: TGTGCTAGTGGCCCCCCGGGTGGTCCAGAGACCCAGTACTTC. Protein sequence: CASGPPGGPETQYF.

The chain is built from TRBV6-2 or TRBV6-3 and TRBJ2-7; TRBD1 matches at 7 bases. The CDR3 is 16 residues long. Germline V CDR1 and CDR2: MNHEY, SVGEGT. Trimming took 3 bases from V and 4 from J; bases not matched to a gene: 12. The CDR3 loop is CASSYEKGASGYEQYF. In DNA form, the CDR3 reads TGTGCCAGCAGTTATGAAAAGGGGGCATCGGGATACGAGCAGTACTTC.

The chain uses TRBV6-5 and TRBJ2-7; D is ambiguous. This CDR3 contains 11 residues. Trimming took 5 bases from V and 3 from J, leaving 5 bases between them. Germline V gene lookup returns CDR1 MNHEY and CDR2 SVGAGI. In DNA, the CDR3 is TGTGCCAGCAGTCACCTCTACGAGCAGTACTTC. Its protein product is CASSHLYEQYF.

The genes are TRBV15 and TRBJ2-3, with 8 positions matching TRBD2. The germline gives CDR1 LNHNV, CDR2 YYDKDF (reference sequence). V lost 0 bases and J lost 3; bases outside the gene matches: 8. The CDR3 length is 17 residues. CDR3 region: CATSREGSGSGTDTQYF. The CDR3, as DNA: TGTGCCACCAGCAGAGAGGGAAGCGGGAGTGGGACAGATACGCAGTATTTT. The variable domain in full, with the rest retrieved from reference TRBV15 and TRBJ2-3, is DAMVIQNPRYQVTQFGKPVTLSCSQTLNHNVMYWYQQKSSQAPKLLFHYYDKDFNNEADTPDNFQSRRPNTSFCFLDIRSPGLGDTAMYLCATSREGSGSGTDTQYFGPGTRLTVL.

This clone was counted only a few times. This chain links TRBV7-9 with TRBJ1-2; a possible D gene is TRBD1 (5 bases). The V end lost 3 bases, the J end lost 8 bases, and 13 bases lay between the germline ends. CDR1 and CDR2 (germline): SEHNR, FQNEAQ (reference sequence). The CDR3 sequence is 13 residues long. CDR3 sequence reads: CASSFMQTDGYTF. Here the CDR3 DNA reads TGTGCCAGCAGCTTCATGCAGACAGACGGCTACACCTTC.

This clone occurred once. V usage is TRBV6-5 and J usage is TRBJ1-5, with D tentatively TRBD1 (6 bases). V lost 0 bases and J lost 5, with 11 bases in between. Germline CDR1 is MNHEY and CDR2 is SVGAGI. The length of the CDR3 is 15 residues. The CDR3 loop reads CASSYSGGAYQPQHF. CDR3 bases: TGTGCCAGCAGTTACTCGGGGGGGGCGTATCAGCCCCAGCATTTT.

The rearrangement links TRBV4-1 to TRBJ2-7; TRBD2 matches 8 bases. This CDR3 has 15 amino acids. V lost 0 bases and J lost 4; bases outside the gene matches: 5. Germline CDR1 reads MGHRA; CDR2 reads YSYEKL. DNA for the CDR3: TGCGCCAGCAGCCAAGAAAGAGCGGGAGCGTACGAGCAGTACTTC. The encoded protein is CASSQERAGAYEQYF.

Only one count was recorded for this clone. The chain couples TRBV6-5 to TRBJ1-1; 10 positions agree with TRBD1. The CDR3 loop spans 14 amino acids. The V gene end was trimmed by 8 bases and the J gene end by 0 bases; junction bases not matched to a gene: 3. Germline V gives CDR1 MNHEY, CDR2 SVGAGI. CDR3: CASDRGPMNTEAFF. CDR3 nucleotide sequence: TGTGCCAGCGACAGGGGGCCTATGAACACTGAAGCTTTCTTT.

V and J are TRBV3-1 (or the pseudogene TRBV3-2) and TRBJ2-2; 13 positions match TRBD2. CDR3 length: 19 residues. V trimming: 2 bases; J trimming: 6 bases; junction bases outside the gene matches: 12. Germline V gene lookup returns CDR1 LGHDT and CDR2 YNNKEL (reference sequence). This CDR3 is CASSQTGTSGTLGAGELFF. Here the CDR3 DNA reads TGTGCCAGCAGCCAAACCGGGACTAGCGGGACTCTTGGCGCCGGGGAGCTGTTTTTT.

This sequence joins TRBV7-9 and TRBJ2-7, with D perhaps assigned TRBD1 or TRBD2 (5 bases each). CDR3 length: 14 residues. The V end lost 3 bases, the J end lost 6 bases, and 15 bases lay between the germline ends. Germline CDR1 SEHNR, CDR2 FQNEAQ (reference sequence). The CDR3 here is CASSFGLPGAEQYF. The CDR3 DNA reads as TGTGCCAGCAGCTTTGGGCTTCCCGGGGCCGAGCAGTACTTC. The full variable domain, rest sourced from reference TRBV7-9 and TRBJ2-7, is DTGVSQNPRHKITKRGQNVTFRCDPISEHNRLYWYRQTLGQGPEFLTYFQNEAQLEKSRLLSDRFSAERPKGSFSTLEIQRTEQGDSAMYLCASSFGLPGAEQYFGPGTRLTVT.

This clone was counted a few times. The V and J genes are TRBV18 and TRBJ1-1; TRBD1 matches at 12 bases. V lost 3 bases, J lost 5 bases, and 10 bases stayed unmatched. Per the germline V gene, CDR1 is KGHSH and CDR2 is LQKENI. This CDR3 is built from 17 residues. CDR3 protein: CASSPGTGGAKRTEAFF. CDR3 nucleotides: TGTGCCAGCTCACCCGGGACAGGGGGCGCGAAGAGAACTGAAGCTTTCTTT.

The gene calls are TRBV27 and TRBJ1-5; possible D gene TRBD1, 5 bases. Germline CDR1 reads MNHEY; CDR2 reads SMNVEV (reference sequence). V lost 2 bases, J lost 5 bases, and 13 bases lay in between. The CDR3 length is 15 residues. The CDR3 sequence: CASSLGGDGYQPQHF. Here the CDR3 DNA reads TGTGCCAGCAGTTTAGGGGGGGACGGGTATCAGCCCCAGCATTTT.

V gene TRBV10-3 combines with J gene TRBJ1-5; D may be TRBD1 (5 bases). The CDR3 has 14 residues. Trimming removed 0 bases at V and 7 bases at J, with 10 bases between. The germline gives CDR1 ENHRY, CDR2 SYGVKD. CDR3 DNA: TGTGCCATCAGTGAGTCGAATGGGGACCAGCCCCAGCATTTT. It yields the protein CAISESNGDQPQHF.

V and J are TRBV2 and TRBJ2-1; 11 positions match TRBD2. Germline assignment: CDR1 SNHLY and CDR2 FYNNEI. The V gene end was trimmed by 4 bases and the J gene end by 4 bases; junction bases not matched to a gene: 3. The CDR3 runs to 15 residues. The CDR3 coding sequence is TGTGCCAGCAGTGGGGGACTAGCGGTTTACAATGAGCAGTTCTTC. Amino acids: CASSGGLAVYNEQFF.

Only one count was recorded for this clone. The chain joins TRBV7-6 to TRBJ1-1, with TRBD1 as a possible D gene (5 bases). This CDR3 has 13 residues. V lost 4 bases and J lost 4, with 10 bases in between. CDR1 is SGHVS, CDR2 FNYEAQ, per germline. CDR3 region: CASSWGSLTEAFF. Here the CDR3 DNA reads TGTGCCAGCAGCTGGGGGAGTCTCACTGAAGCTTTCTTT.

The chain employs TRBV14 and TRBJ1-2; D gene unclear. From germline, CDR1 is SGHDN and CDR2 FVKESK. This CDR3 spans 13 amino acids. Trimming left V 4 bases short and J 8 bases short, with 14 bases between. The CDR3 region has the DNA TGTGCCAGCAGCCCCCAGCCGGGGTTCGGCTACACCTTC. It codes for CASSPQPGFGYTF.